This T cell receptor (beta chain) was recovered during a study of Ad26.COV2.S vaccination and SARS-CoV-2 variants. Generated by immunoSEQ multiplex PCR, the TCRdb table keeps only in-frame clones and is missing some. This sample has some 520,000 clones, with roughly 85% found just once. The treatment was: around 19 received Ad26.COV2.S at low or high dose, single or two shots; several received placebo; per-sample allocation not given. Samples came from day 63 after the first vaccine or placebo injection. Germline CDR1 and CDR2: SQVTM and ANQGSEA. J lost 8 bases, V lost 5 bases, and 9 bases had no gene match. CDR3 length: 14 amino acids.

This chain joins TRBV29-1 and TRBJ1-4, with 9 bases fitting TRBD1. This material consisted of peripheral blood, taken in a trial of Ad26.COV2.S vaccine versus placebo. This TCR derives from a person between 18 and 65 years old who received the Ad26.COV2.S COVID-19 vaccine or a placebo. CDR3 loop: CSVRTGTGSEKLFF. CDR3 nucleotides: TGCAGCGTTCGGACCGGGACAGGGAGCGAAAAACTGTTTTTT. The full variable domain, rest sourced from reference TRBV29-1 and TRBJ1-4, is SAVISQKPSRDICQRGTSLTIQCQVDSQVTMMFWYRQQPGQSLTLIATANQGSEATYESGFVIDKFPISRPNLTFSTLTVSNMSPEDSSIYLCSVRTGTGSEKLFFGSGTQLSVL.